A selection of T cell receptor beta chains follows, all from one sample in a study of blood T cells in healthy people across ages. Each CDR3 protein gets one entry after TCRdb re-called the 5' RACE reads with MiXCR. The sample yields about 290,000 distinct CDR3 sequences, less than 30% seen once. Input material: blood. The origin of the receptors is a woman in her 70s in good health. Each CDR3 is given with its conserved first and last residue. D genes are given only for firm matches. Not all rows give a size; the values are once, few, many and, for expanded clones, a class.

clone_size	j_call	v_call	d_call	cdr3_aa	cdr3_nt
-	TRBJ1-2	TRBV7-2	-	CAGSLYILNYGYTF	TGTGCCGGCAGCTTATACATTCTTAACTATGGCTACACCTTC
many	TRBJ1-4	TRBV6-6	-	CASNTGAGTYEKLFF	TGTGCCAGCAACACGGGAGCAGGGACCTATGAAAAACTGTTTTTT
-	TRBJ2-1	TRBV12-3/TRBV12-4	-	CASSSAAFYNEQFF	TGTGCCAGCAGTTCGGCAGCTTTCTACAATGAACAGTTCTTC
-	TRBJ1-5	TRBV28	-	CASGVTGGRNQPQHF	TGTGCCAGCGGAGTCACCGGGGGGAGGAATCAGCCCCAGCATTTT
many	TRBJ2-1	TRBV6-1	-	CASSPDYNEQFF	TGTGCCAGCAGCCCGGACTACAATGAGCAGTTCTTC
-	TRBJ2-5	TRBV4-3	-	CASSQGTPLAGTQYF	TGCGCCAGCAGCCAAGGGACCCCTCTAGCTGGGACCCAGTACTTC
-	TRBJ2-7	TRBV24-1	TRBD2	CATSDGRESHEQYF	TGTGCCACCAGTGATGGGCGGGAGTCCCACGAGCAGTACTTC
-	TRBJ2-2	TRBV7-2	TRBD1	CASSYNPTGGTGELFF	TGTGCCAGCAGCTACAACCCGACAGGGGGTACCGGGGAGCTGTTTTTT
-	TRBJ2-3	TRBV20-1	TRBD2	CSATTPGGGPQYF	TGCAGTGCTACCACCCCGGGGGGAGGTCCGCAGTATTTT
few	TRBJ2-7	TRBV20-1	TRBD1	CSARDGQGVSYEQYF	TGCAGTGCTAGAGATGGTCAGGGGGTTTCCTACGAGCAGTACTTC
-	TRBJ2-3	TRBV3-1	TRBD2	CASSELAGADTQYF	TGTGCCAGCAGCGAACTAGCGGGAGCAGATACGCAGTATTTT
-	TRBJ2-7	TRBV6-2/TRBV6-3	-	CASRPTSHEQYF	TGTGCCAGCAGACCGACCAGCCACGAGCAGTACTTC
-	TRBJ2-5	TRBV2	TRBD2	CASSYPRAGGAETQYF	TGTGCCAGCAGCTATCCCAGAGCGGGAGGAGCAGAGACCCAGTACTTC
-	TRBJ2-1	TRBV29-1	TRBD2	CSVVGLAGINEQFF	TGCAGCGTTGTCGGACTAGCGGGGATCAATGAGCAGTTCTTC
few	TRBJ2-6	TRBV28	TRBD2	CASSSSGGLGRPSGANVLTF	TGTGCCAGCAGTTCATCGGGGGGACTAGGAAGGCCCTCTGGGGCCAACGTCCTGACTTTC
-	TRBJ1-3	TRBV10-3	-	CAITPDSGNTIYF	TGTGCCATCACCCCAGACTCTGGAAACACCATATATTTT
few	TRBJ2-4	TRBV20-1	TRBD1	CSAGTGKNIQYF	TGCAGTGCCGGGACAGGGAAAAACATTCAGTACTTC
few	TRBJ2-7	TRBV28	-	CASSLFTIPQYF	TGTGCCAGCAGTTTATTTACTATTCCGCAGTACTTC
-	TRBJ2-5	TRBV3-1	TRBD2	CASSQGGSGRQYF	TGTGCCAGCAGCCAAGGGGGTAGCGGGAGGCAGTACTTC
-	TRBJ2-1	TRBV28	-	CASVRGAAGYNEQFF	TGTGCCAGCGTTCGCGGGGCAGCGGGCTACAATGAGCAGTTCTTC
few	TRBJ1-2	TRBV5-1	-	CASSLGSDVGGYTF	TGCGCCAGCAGCTTGGGATCCGACGTGGGCGGCTACACCTTC
few	TRBJ2-5	TRBV5-1	-	CASSLGPSAPTKETQYF	TGCGCCAGCAGCTTGGGTCCTAGCGCGCCCACGAAAGAGACCCAGTACTTC
-	TRBJ1-1	TRBV4-1	-	CASSREKGATEAFF	TGCGCCAGCAGCCGAGAAAAAGGGGCGACTGAAGCTTTCTTT
few	TRBJ2-1	TRBV13	TRBD2	CASSSPGRALSYNEQFF	TGTGCCAGCAGCTCCCCCGGGAGGGCCTTGTCCTACAATGAGCAGTTCTTC
-	TRBJ2-3	TRBV5-6	-	CASSGTPGTDTQYF	TGTGCCAGCAGCGGAACCCCTGGCACAGATACGCAGTATTTT
-	TRBJ2-7	TRBV25-1	-	CASSSYSGTYSSYEQYF	TGTGCCAGCAGTTCTTACTCCGGGACTTATAGCTCCTACGAGCAGTACTTC